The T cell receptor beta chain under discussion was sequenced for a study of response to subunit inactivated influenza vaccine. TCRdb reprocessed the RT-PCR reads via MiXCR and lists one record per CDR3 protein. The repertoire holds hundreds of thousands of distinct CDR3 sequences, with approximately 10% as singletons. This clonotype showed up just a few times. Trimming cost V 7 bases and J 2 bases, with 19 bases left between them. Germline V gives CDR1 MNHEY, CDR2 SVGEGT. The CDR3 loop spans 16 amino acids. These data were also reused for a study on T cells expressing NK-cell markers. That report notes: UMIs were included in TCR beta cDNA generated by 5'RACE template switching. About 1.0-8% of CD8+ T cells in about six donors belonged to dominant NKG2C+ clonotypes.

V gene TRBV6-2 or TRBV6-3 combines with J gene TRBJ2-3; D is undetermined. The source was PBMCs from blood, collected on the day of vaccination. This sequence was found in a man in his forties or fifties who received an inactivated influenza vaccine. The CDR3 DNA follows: TGTGCCAGCAAATTTGGGTTTAAGGTCTCCACAGATACGCAGTATTTT. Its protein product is CASKFGFKVSTDTQYF.